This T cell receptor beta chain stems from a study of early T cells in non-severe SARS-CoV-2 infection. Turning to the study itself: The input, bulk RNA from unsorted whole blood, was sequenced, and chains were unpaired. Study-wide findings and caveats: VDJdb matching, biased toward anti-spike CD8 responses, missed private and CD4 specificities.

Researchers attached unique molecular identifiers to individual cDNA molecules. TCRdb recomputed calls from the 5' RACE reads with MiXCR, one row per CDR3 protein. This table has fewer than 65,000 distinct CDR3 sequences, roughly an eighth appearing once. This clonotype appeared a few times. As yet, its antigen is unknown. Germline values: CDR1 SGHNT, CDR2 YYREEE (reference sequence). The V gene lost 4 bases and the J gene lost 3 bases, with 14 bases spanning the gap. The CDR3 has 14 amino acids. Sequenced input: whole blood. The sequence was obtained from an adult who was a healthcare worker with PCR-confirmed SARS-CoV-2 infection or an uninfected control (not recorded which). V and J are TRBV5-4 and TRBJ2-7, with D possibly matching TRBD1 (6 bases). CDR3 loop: CASSPQRGHYEQYF. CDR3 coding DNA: TGTGCCAGCAGCCCACAAAGGGGACACTACGAGCAGTACTTC.